This T cell receptor (beta chain) was found in a study of CD8 T cells in Susac syndrome. Whole-study findings and limits: That the number of individuals in its TCR sequencing and HLA analysis was relatively small was acknowledged by the study.

This CDR3 contains 17 residues. Trimming cost V 4 bases and J 2 bases, with 16 bases left between them. Germline loops: CDR1 SGHRS, CDR2 YFSETQ. When the RNA was reverse transcribed, random hexamers were used with an input of roughly 0.45 to 1 ug. Amplification of TCR beta CDR3 was carried out by immunoSEQ multiplex PCR, which covered 54 Vbeta and 13 Jbeta segments. TCRdb used MiXCR to reprocess the immunoSEQ multiplex PCR reads, holding one entry per CDR3 protein. The profile shows about 120,000 distinct CDR3 sequences, around 93% of them singletons. The healthy controls were matched to patients by age and sex. TEMRA cells were FACS-enriched, and CD8+ and CD4+ T cells were isolated negatively. Worth noting for this clonotype: The antigen remains unidentified.

This clonotype was obtained from a human donor in good health. The V gene is TRBV5-1, the J gene TRBJ1-6; TRBD1 might be the D (5 bases). Sequenced material: CD8+ T cells from PBMCs. The CDR3: CASSAGREVTYNSPLHF. The CDR3 nucleotides are TGCGCCAGCAGCGCAGGGAGAGAGGTGACCTATAATTCACCCCTCCACTTT.